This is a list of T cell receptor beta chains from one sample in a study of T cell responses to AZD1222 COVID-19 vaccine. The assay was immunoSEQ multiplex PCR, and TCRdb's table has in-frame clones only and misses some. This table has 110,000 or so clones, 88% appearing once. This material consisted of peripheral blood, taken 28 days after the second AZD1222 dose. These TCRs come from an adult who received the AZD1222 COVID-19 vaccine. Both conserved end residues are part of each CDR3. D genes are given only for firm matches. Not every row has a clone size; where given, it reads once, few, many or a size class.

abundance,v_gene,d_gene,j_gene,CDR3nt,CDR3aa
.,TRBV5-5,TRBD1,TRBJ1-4,TGTGCCAGCAGCTGGGCCCGGACAGGGTCCGAAAAACTGTTTTTT,CASSWARTGSEKLFF
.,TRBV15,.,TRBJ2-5,TGTGCCACCAGAAGGGACGGGCCTACAGAGACCCAGTACTTC,CATRRDGPTETQYF
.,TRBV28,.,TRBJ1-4,TGTGCCAGCTCGGAGGTTGCAACTAATGAAAAACTGTTTTTT,CASSEVATNEKLFF
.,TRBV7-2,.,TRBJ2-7,TGTGCCAGCAGCTTACAAGGCAGGGACTACGAGCAGTACTTC,CASSLQGRDYEQYF
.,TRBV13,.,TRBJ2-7,TGTGCCAGCAGCCTACAAGGTGGGGGACAAGAACCCTACGAGCAGTACTTC,CASSLQGGGQEPYEQYF
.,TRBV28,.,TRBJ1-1,TGTGCCAGCATCTTCGGCCGTATGAACACTGAAGCTTTCTTT,CASIFGRMNTEAFF
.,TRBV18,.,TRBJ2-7,TGTGCCAGCTCACCAGGTGACAGTTCCTACGAGCAGTACTTC,CASSPGDSSYEQYF
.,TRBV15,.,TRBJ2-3,TGTGCCACCAGCAGAAGCTCGACTTTGGCTAGCGATACGCAGTATTTT,CATSRSSTLASDTQYF
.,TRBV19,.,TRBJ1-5,TGTGCCAGTAGTATTTGGCAGGGTGGCGGTCAGCCCCAGCATTTT,CASSIWQGGGQPQHF
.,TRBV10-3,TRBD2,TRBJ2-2,TGTGCCGCCGGAAACTACTTCGGAGCGGGAGAGAACACCGGGGAGCTGTTTTTT,CAAGNYFGAGENTGELFF
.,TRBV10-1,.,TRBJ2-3,TGCGCCGGTAATACGAATGCGCAGTATTTT,CAGNTNAQYF
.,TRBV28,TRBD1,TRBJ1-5,TGTGCCAGCAGGGCCGACAGGGTTTATCAGCCCCAGCATTTT,CASRADRVYQPQHF
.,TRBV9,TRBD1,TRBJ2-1,TGTGCCAGCAGCCCGGGACAGGGGAGCTCCTACAATGAGCAGTTCTTC,CASSPGQGSSYNEQFF
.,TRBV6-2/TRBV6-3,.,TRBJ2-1,TGTGCCAGCAGTTACTTTTTAGGGCTACCAGGGGGCGGGGAGGGGCAGTTCTTC,CASSYFLGLPGGGEGQFF
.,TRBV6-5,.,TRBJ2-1,TGTGCCAGCAGCTCCGACAGGTTATACAATGAGCAGTTCTTC,CASSSDRLYNEQFF
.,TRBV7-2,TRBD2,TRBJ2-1,TGTGCCAGCAGCCGCTGGGGGACTAGCGGCTACAATGAGCAGTTCTTC,CASSRWGTSGYNEQFF
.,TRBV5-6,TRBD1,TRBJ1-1,TGTGCCAGCAGCGGGTTGACAGGGTTGGCTGAAGCTTTCTTT,CASSGLTGLAEAFF
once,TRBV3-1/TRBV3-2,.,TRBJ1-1,TGTGCCAGCAGCCATACAGCAAACACTGAAGCTTTCTTT,CASSHTANTEAFF
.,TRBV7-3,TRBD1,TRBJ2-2,TGTGCCAGCAGCTTAACGTCCCCCCCTAGACAGGGTGACGGGGAGCTGTTTTTT,CASSLTSPPRQGDGELFF
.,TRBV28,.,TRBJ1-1,TGTGCCAGCAGTTCGACCAGGATGAACACTGAAGCTTTCTTT,CASSSTRMNTEAFF
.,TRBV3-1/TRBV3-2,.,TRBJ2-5,TGTGCCAGCAGCCAAAAGGGCCCCCTGTACCAAGAGACCCAGTACTTC,CASSQKGPLYQETQYF
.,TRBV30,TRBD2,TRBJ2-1,TGTGCCTGGAGTGTGGGGGGGGCCTACAATGAGCAGTTCTTC,CAWSVGGAYNEQFF
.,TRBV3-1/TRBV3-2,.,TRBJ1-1,TGTGCCAGCAGCCCCACCAGTCCGATGAACACTGAAGCTTTCTTT,CASSPTSPMNTEAFF
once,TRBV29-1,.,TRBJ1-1,TGCAGCGCCGTTTCAAACACTGAAGCTTTCTTT,CSAVSNTEAFF
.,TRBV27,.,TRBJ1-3,TGTGCCAGCAGTTCCGGGGGAAACACCATATATTTT,CASSSGGNTIYF
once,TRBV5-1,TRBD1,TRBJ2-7,TGCGCCAGCAGCTTGGCTACGGGACAGGGAAGCGAGCAGTACTTC,CASSLATGQGSEQYF
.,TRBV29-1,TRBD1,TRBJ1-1,TGCAGCGTTGAAGATGTAAAAGGGGGCGCCGCTGAAGCTTTCTTT,CSVEDVKGGAAEAFF
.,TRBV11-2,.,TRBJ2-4,TGTGCCAGCAGCTTCTATCGAGAAGGGAACATTCAGTACTTC,CASSFYREGNIQYF
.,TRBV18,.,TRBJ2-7,TGTGCCAGCTCACCAGCTCGGGACTTAGATTCCGAGCAGTACTTC,CASSPARDLDSEQYF
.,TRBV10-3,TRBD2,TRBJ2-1,TGTGCCATCAGTGAGTCGGCGGGAGTGGCCTACAATGAGCAGTTCTTC,CAISESAGVAYNEQFF
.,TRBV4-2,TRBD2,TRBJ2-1,TGTGCCAGCAGCCCCGGGACTAGCAGCCCCAATGAGCAGTTCTTC,CASSPGTSSPNEQFF
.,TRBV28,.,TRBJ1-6,TGTGCCGCAAAGAGGTCGGTGTCACCCCTCCACTTT,CAAKRSVSPLHF
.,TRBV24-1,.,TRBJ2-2,TGTGCCACGTCGAACACCGGGGAGCTGTTTTTT,CATSNTGELFF
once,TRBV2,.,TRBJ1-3,TGTGCCAGCACCTCATCTGTGGGGATAACCGGAAACACCATATATTTT,CASTSSVGITGNTIYF
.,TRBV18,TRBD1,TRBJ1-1,TGTGCCAGCTCAACAGGGGGCTACACTGAAGCTTTCTTT,CASSTGGYTEAFF